The rows below give T cell receptor beta chains drawn from one sample of a study of blood T cells in healthy people across ages. TCRdb called the 5' RACE reads again in MiXCR, with one record for every CDR3 protein. The sample records under 2,000,000 distinct CDR3 sequences, 49% being singletons. The source material was blood. Receptors originate from a woman aged 35 to 49 in good health. Each CDR3 is given with its conserved first and last residue. A D gene is named only where the DNA matches it firmly. Rows give clone size only sometimes, using once, few, many, or a class for an expanded clone.

d_call j_call v_call clone_size cdr3_length cdr3_aa cdr3_nt
- TRBJ1-5 TRBV20-1 - 14 CSAPKAQNNQPQHF TGCAGTGCTCCAAAGGCCCAGAATAATCAGCCCCAGCATTTT
- TRBJ2-4 TRBV5-5 few 14 CASSPRGGENIQYF TGTGCCAGCAGCCCTCGAGGTGGGGAAAACATTCAGTACTTC
TRBD1 TRBJ2-5 TRBV4-2 - 15 CASRGTGSLGETQYF TGTGCCAGCAGGGGGACAGGGTCTCTTGGTGAGACCCAGTACTTC
TRBD1 TRBJ2-6 TRBV11-2 - 16 CASSSPDRTGANVLTF TGTGCCAGCAGCTCCCCGGACAGGACTGGGGCCAACGTCCTGACTTTC
- TRBJ2-3 TRBV6-1 - 15 CASSEDPGFTDTQYF TGTGCCAGCAGTGAAGATCCGGGGTTCACAGATACGCAGTATTTT
- TRBJ2-3 TRBV4-3 once 14 CTSSQGGGTDTQYF TGCACCAGCAGCCAAGGTGGGGGAACAGATACGCAGTATTTT
- TRBJ1-1 TRBV3-1 - 18 CASSQAFLTHGRYPEAFF TGTGCCAGCAGCCAAGCATTTCTGACCCATGGACGCTACCCTGAAGCTTTCTTT
TRBD1 TRBJ1-2 TRBV4-3 - 17 CASSQELQGAFNYGYTF TGCGCCAGCAGCCAGGAACTTCAGGGGGCCTTTAACTATGGCTACACCTTC
- TRBJ1-1 TRBV20-1 - 18 CSAGTKDSPTGLNTEAFF TGCAGTGCAGGGACTAAAGACTCCCCGACCGGGCTGAACACTGAAGCTTTCTTT
- TRBJ2-3 TRBV4-2 - 17 CASSQDGSGAGTDTQYF TGTGCCAGCAGCCAAGATGGATCGGGGGCTGGAACAGATACGCAGTATTTT
- TRBJ2-3 TRBV29-1 - 11 CSGSTWDTQYF TGCAGCGGCTCTACCTGGGATACGCAGTATTTT
TRBD1 TRBJ2-1 TRBV7-2 - 16 CASSRWDRGLFIEQFF TGTGCCAGCAGCCGGTGGGACAGGGGATTATTTATTGAGCAGTTCTTC
- TRBJ2-7 TRBV20-1 - 15 CSAPDWAGEVYEQYF TGCAGCGCGCCTGATTGGGCAGGGGAGGTCTACGAGCAGTACTTC
- TRBJ2-6 TRBV20-1 few 17 CSASRSFSSSGANVLTF TGCAGTGCTAGCCGAAGCTTCTCCTCCTCTGGGGCCAACGTCCTGACTTTC
- TRBJ1-5 TRBV20-1 - 14 CSAYRVMANQPQHF TGCAGTGCATATAGGGTGATGGCAAATCAGCCCCAGCATTTT
- TRBJ2-1 TRBV29-1 - 13 CSEGHGSYNEQFF TGCAGCGAGGGGCACGGCTCCTACAATGAGCAGTTCTTC
- TRBJ2-1 TRBV7-9 - 16 CASSSRQDGNRNEQFF TGTGCCAGCAGCTCTCGACAGGATGGAAACCGTAATGAGCAGTTCTTC
- TRBJ2-1 TRBV3-1 - 16 CASSQIGGRGVDEQFF TGTGCCAGCAGCCAAATCGGGGGGCGAGGGGTCGATGAGCAGTTCTTC
TRBD1 TRBJ2-7 TRBV5-6 - 15 CASSLRQGPPGDQYF TGTGCCAGCAGCCTAAGACAGGGGCCCCCGGGTGACCAGTACTTC
TRBD1 TRBJ2-1 TRBV7-3 - 16 CASSLSNRGLYNEQFF TGTGCCAGCAGCTTATCCAACAGGGGGTTATACAATGAGCAGTTCTTC
TRBD2 TRBJ2-7 TRBV7-2 few 15 CASSLRGGLAYEQYF TGTGCCAGCAGCTTACGGGGGGGTCTTGCTTACGAGCAGTACTTC
- TRBJ2-5 TRBV3-1 - 13 CASSPLVVGTQYF TGTGCCAGCAGTCCTTTGGTAGTTGGGACCCAGTACTTC
TRBD2 TRBJ2-1 TRBV5-8 - 15 CASSPGGLPHNEQFF TGTGCCAGCAGTCCGGGGGGACTCCCTCACAATGAGCAGTTCTTC
- TRBJ2-1 TRBV9 - 11 CASSVAHEQFF TGTGCCAGCAGCGTAGCTCATGAGCAGTTCTTC
- TRBJ2-5 TRBV7-3 - 14 CASSLNGPSGEQYF TGTGCCAGCAGCTTAAACGGACCCTCTGGGGAGCAGTACTTC
- TRBJ2-7 TRBV6-2/TRBV6-3 - 13 CASSYGAAVEQYF TGTGCCAGCAGTTACGGGGCAGCCGTCGAGCAGTACTTC
- TRBJ1-2 TRBV28 few 14 CASKPTGANYGYTF TGTGCCAGCAAACCTACGGGCGCTAACTATGGCTACACCTTC
- TRBJ1-1 TRBV4-3 once 15 CASSQEKGRGTEAFF TGCGCCAGCAGCCAAGAAAAGGGGCGAGGGACTGAAGCTTTCTTT
TRBD2 TRBJ2-1 TRBV5-1 - 15 CASSGGESSYNEQFF TGCGCCAGCAGTGGGGGGGAGAGCTCCTACAATGAGCAGTTCTTC
- TRBJ1-4 TRBV5-1 once 17 CASSLVAGAAKGEKLFF TGCGCCAGCAGCTTGGTGGCAGGGGCCGCGAAAGGCGAAAAACTGTTTTTT
- TRBJ1-1 TRBV28 - 13 CASSTTANTEAFF TGTGCCAGTAGTACGACAGCGAACACTGAAGCTTTCTTT
- TRBJ1-4 TRBV28 - 13 CASSLPSYEKLFF TGTGCCAGCAGCCTCCCTTCCTATGAAAAACTGTTTTTT
- TRBJ1-2 TRBV20-1 - 14 CSAELPGMNYGYTF TGCAGTGCAGAACTACCCGGGATGAACTATGGCTACACCTTC
- TRBJ2-5 TRBV12-3/TRBV12-4 few 15 CASSFPAGSFETQYF TGTGCCAGCAGTTTCCCGGCAGGGTCCTTCGAGACCCAGTACTTC
- TRBJ1-2 TRBV9 - 13 CASSPPLGGGYTF TGTGCCAGCAGCCCCCCCTTGGGGGGTGGCTACACCTTC
- TRBJ1-6 TRBV6-6 - 16 CASSQRTDPVASPLHF TGTGCCAGCAGTCAAAGGACGGATCCGGTGGCCTCACCCCTCCACTTT
TRBD2 TRBJ2-3 TRBV7-8 few 16 CASSLVPAGGSDTQYF TGTGCCAGCAGCTTAGTTCCAGCGGGGGGGTCAGATACGCAGTATTTT
TRBD1 TRBJ2-3 TRBV4-3 - 16 CASSPDPGQVADTQYF TGCGCCAGCAGCCCCGACCCAGGACAGGTAGCAGATACGCAGTATTTT
TRBD2 TRBJ2-1 TRBV5-1 few 16 CASSIDAGTRNNEQFF TGCGCCAGCAGCATCGACGCCGGGACTAGGAACAATGAGCAGTTCTTC
- TRBJ2-7 TRBV6-1 few 18 CASSPRPGLGRASYEQYF TGTGCCAGCAGTCCCCGACCGGGGCTGGGACGGGCCTCCTACGAGCAGTACTTC
TRBD2 TRBJ2-5 TRBV4-1 few 15 CASTPVLAGVETQYF TGCGCCAGCACTCCGGTATTAGCGGGGGTGGAGACCCAGTACTTC
- TRBJ2-7 TRBV29-1 few 14 CSVEPGGPSYEQYF TGCAGCGTTGAACCAGGGGGGCCTTCCTACGAGCAGTACTTC
- TRBJ2-5 TRBV20-1 few 13 CAIDVKNTETQYF TGCGCGATAGACGTGAAGAATACGGAGACCCAGTACTTC
TRBD1 TRBJ1-2 TRBV4-2 - 16 CASSQDYRDRDYGYTF TGTGCCAGCAGCCAAGATTACCGGGACAGGGACTATGGCTACACCTTC
- TRBJ1-1 TRBV4-2 once 16 CASSQDGARQNTEAFF TGTGCCAGCAGCCAAGATGGGGCCAGACAGAACACTGAAGCTTTCTTT
- TRBJ2-7 TRBV7-2 - 16 CASSPVGARSSYEQYF TGTGCCAGCAGCCCTGTTGGGGCGCGAAGCTCCTACGAGCAGTACTTC
- TRBJ2-1 TRBV5-1 few 14 CASSWGEPHNEQFF TGCGCCAGCAGTTGGGGGGAACCCCACAATGAGCAGTTCTTC
- TRBJ2-1 TRBV2 - 18 CASTLKRTTESSYNEQFF TGTGCCAGCACCTTAAAACGGACGACAGAAAGCTCCTACAATGAGCAGTTCTTC